The entry that follows covers one T cell receptor beta chain sequence. This sample stems from a study of blood T cell repertoires in COVID-19. Repertoires were generated with immunoSEQ multiplex PCR, while TCRdb's copy carries only in-frame clones and drops some. The data show around 330,000 clones, about 92% seen once. This CDR3 is 18 amino acids long. CDR1 SGHTS and CDR2 YDEGEE come from the germline V gene. Trimming took 3 bases from V and 5 from J; bases not matched to a gene: 13. The chain employs TRBV5-8 and TRBJ2-1, with 11 bases matching TRBD2. The receptor comes from a man aged 55 to 70 who had recovered from COVID-19. Sequenced input: PBMCs or T cells enriched from blood (not recorded which). The CDR3, as DNA: TGTGCCAGCAGCTCCACTAGCGGGGGCACCATGTATCACAATGAGCAGTTCTTC. Amino acid sequence: CASSSTSGGTMYHNEQFF.